Given below is one T cell receptor (beta chain) in context. What it binds is unknown. The sample belongs to a study of cytomegalovirus exposure and HLA in healthy donors. Background on the study: Within an early data release were tens of millions of unique TCRs drawn from HLA-typed donors.

Trimming removed 5 bases from V and 7 bases from J; junction bases left unmatched: 15. Germline CDR1 SGHTA, CDR2 FQGNSA. The CDR3 length is 16 residues. The study's findings and limits: HLA alleles showed associations with some 17,000 TCR beta sequences in a later analysis, at a 0.05 false discovery rate. Sequences of the TCR beta chain were said to predict the HLA-A and HLA-B alleles of most subjects accurately. Many donors carried some public TCRs, although rarity characterized most TCR sequences.

The PCR made use of 60 Vbeta and 13 Jbeta primers. Here immunoSEQ multiplex PCR was the method, and the copy in TCRdb shows in-frame clones only, minus some. The top ten hold about 10% of the sample, which has 160,000 or so clones, roughly 80% seen once. Specimen: PBMCs. The chain recombines TRBV7-2 with TRBJ1-2; 8 bases line up with TRBD1. This receptor was identified in a man between 50 and 59 years old in good health and CMV-seropositive. The CDR3 DNA reads TGTGCCAGCAGCAGCGGACTTTGGACAGGGTTGGCTGGCTACACCTTC. Amino acids: CASSSGLWTGLAGYTF. The full variable domain, rest sourced from reference TRBV7-2 and TRBJ1-2, is GAGVSQSPSNKVTEKGKDVELRCDPISGHTALYWYRQSLGQGLEFLIYFQGNSAPDKSGLPSDRFSAERTGGSVSTLTIQRTQQEDSAVYLCASSSGLWTGLAGYTFGSGTRLTVV.